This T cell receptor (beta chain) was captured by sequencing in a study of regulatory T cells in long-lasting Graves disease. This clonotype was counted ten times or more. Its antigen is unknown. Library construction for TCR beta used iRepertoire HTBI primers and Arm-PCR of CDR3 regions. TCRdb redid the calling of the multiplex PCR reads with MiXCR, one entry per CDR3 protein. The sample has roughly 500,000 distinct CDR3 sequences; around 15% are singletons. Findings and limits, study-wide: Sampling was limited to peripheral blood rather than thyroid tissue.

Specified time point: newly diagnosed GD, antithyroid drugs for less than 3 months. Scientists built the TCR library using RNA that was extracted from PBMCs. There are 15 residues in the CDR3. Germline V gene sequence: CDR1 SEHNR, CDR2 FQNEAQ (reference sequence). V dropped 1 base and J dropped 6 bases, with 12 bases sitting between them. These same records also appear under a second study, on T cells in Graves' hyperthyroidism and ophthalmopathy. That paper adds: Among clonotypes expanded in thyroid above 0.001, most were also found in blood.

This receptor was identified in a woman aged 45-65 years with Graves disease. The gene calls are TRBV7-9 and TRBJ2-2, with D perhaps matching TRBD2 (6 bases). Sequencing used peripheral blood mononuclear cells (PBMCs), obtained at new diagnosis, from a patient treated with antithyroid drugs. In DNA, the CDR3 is TGTGCCAGCAGCTTAGGAAAATCGGGGGCCGGGGAGCTGTTTTTT. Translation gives CASSLGKSGAGELFF.